The present T cell receptor (beta chain) was sequenced within a study of shared T cell receptors in the human thymus. Assay: immunoSEQ multiplex PCR; the TCRdb copy retains only in-frame clones and omits some. The table records 500,000 to 550,000 clones, about 80% of them present only once. This CDR3 is 13 amino acids long. Looked up from germline, CDR1 is SGHTA and CDR2 is FQGNSA. The V end lost 4 bases, the J end lost 4 bases, and 11 bases lay between the germline ends. These same data were also listed under a study on human thymus T cells. As reported in that work: Having corrective surgery for congenital heart defects, healthy Finnish infants were the ones who donated.

The V and J genes are TRBV7-2 and TRBJ2-7; D gene uncertain. The sequence came from a boy younger than two with a congenital heart defect. The source material was thymocytes. The chain's CDR3 is CASSSPPRYEQYF. The DNA for the CDR3 is TGTGCCAGCAGCTCCCCCCCTAGGTACGAGCAGTACTTC.